This T cell receptor beta chain was identified during a study of cytomegalovirus exposure and HLA in healthy donors. Study-wide points: Using a false discovery rate of 0.05, a later analysis showed that around 16,000 TCR beta sequences were associated with HLA alleles.

In regard to this clone: What it binds is not known.

The PCR was carried out with 60 Vbeta primers and 13 Jbeta primers. Measured with immunoSEQ multiplex PCR; TCRdb has only the in-frame clones, and not every one. The sample contains approximately 210,000 clones, around 84% of which appear only once. The germline CDR1 and CDR2 sequences are MDHEN and SYDVKM. This CDR3 is 13 amino acids long. With 4 bases removed from V and 11 bases from J, the gap between germline ends came to 17 bases. The TCR was taken from a woman under 30 in good health and CMV-seronegative. V is TRBV28 and J is TRBJ1-2, with D unclear. Sequenced: PBMCs. CDR3 nucleotide sequence: TGTGCCAGCAGTTGGAGACCCGGCAGTTGGTACACCTTC. Protein product: CASSWRPGSWYTF.